Below are 15 T cell receptor beta chains sequenced from a single sample in a study of blood T cells in healthy people across ages. For the second PCR, which ran for about 7 to 12 cycles, a sample-barcoded 5' primer and a J-beta primer mix were used. Using its own MiXCR run on the 5' RACE reads, TCRdb lists one record per CDR3 protein. The data contain 1.4 million to 1.5 million distinct CDR3 sequences, roughly 40% of them singletons. The sample comprised blood. These receptors were collected from a woman between 18 and 29 years old in good health.

This clonotype was recorded a few times. V and J are TRBV5-1 and TRBJ2-5; D not resolved. CDR3 length: 16 amino acids. Per germline, CDR1 SGHRS and CDR2 YFSETQ. The V gene lost 1 base and the J gene lost 1 base, with 14 bases spanning the gap. The CDR3 loop is CASSLRVGSVQETQYF. CDR3 nucleotide sequence: TGCGCCAGCAGCTTGAGGGTAGGGTCAGTCCAAGAGACCCAGTACTTC.

This clonotype was seen a few times. The rearrangement joins TRBV10-3 to TRBJ1-1; 12 bases map to TRBD1. Germline lookup yields CDR1 ENHRY and CDR2 SYGVKD. J gave up 0 bases and V 7 bases, and 9 bases lay outside the gene matches. The CDR3 has 17 amino acids. The CDR3 sequence: CAITGTGGEEMNTEAFF. The CDR3 DNA is TGTGCCATCACCGGGACAGGGGGCGAGGAAATGAACACTGAAGCTTTCTTT.

This clonotype was seen a few times. J is TRBJ2-1 and V is TRBV20-1, with 9 bases that match TRBD2. The CDR3 loop spans 16 amino acids. Germline V lookup: CDR1 DFQATT, CDR2 SNEGSKA (reference sequence). V shed 6 bases, J shed 8 bases, and the junction held 17 bases outside the gene matches. In DNA form, the CDR3 reads TGCAGTGCCACGCTCTGGGCGGGGGGGTCGGGTGATGAGCAGTTCTTC. Residues: CSATLWAGGSGDEQFF.

The V and J genes are TRBV27 and TRBJ1-1, with no clear D. The CDR3 is 16 amino acids. CDR1 and CDR2 from the germline V gene are MNHEY and SMNVEV (reference sequence). V was clipped by 5 bases and J by 6 bases, with 22 bases between them. The CDR3 nucleotides are TGTGCCAGCAGTCTAAAACCGGCCAAGGGAGGGTCTGAAGCTTTCTTT. Protein product: CASSLKPAKGGSEAFF.

This clonotype was detected only a few times. The chain employs TRBV7-2 and TRBJ2-3; 9 bases are a match to TRBD2. The CDR3 has 16 amino acids. Germline V gene data show CDR1 as SGHTA and CDR2 as FQGNSA. V gave up 6 bases and J gave up 6 bases; unmatched junction bases: 13. The CDR3 is CASRALAGASPDTQYF. The DNA of the CDR3 is TGTGCCAGCAGAGCCTTAGCGGGGGCATCCCCCGATACGCAGTATTTT.

The chain carries TRBV7-9 and TRBJ2-3; 8 nucleotides align to TRBD2. V lost 5 bases to trimming and J lost 6 bases; unmatched junction nucleotides: 16. In germline, CDR1 is SEHNR, CDR2 FQNEAQ (reference sequence). The CDR3 extends over 17 amino acids. Here the CDR3 reads CASSPGRTGTRGDTQYF. For the CDR3, the DNA is TGTGCCAGCAGCCCAGGGCGTACCGGGACTAGGGGGGATACGCAGTATTTT.

The chain is built from TRBV19 and TRBJ1-5; D not resolved. The CDR3 contains 14 residues. Germline values: CDR1 LNHDA, CDR2 SQIVND (reference sequence). Between the trimmed V and J ends, which lost 3 bases and 2 bases, there was a span of 8 bases. The CDR3 region has the DNA TGTGCCAGTAGTATCCCCCAGGGCAATCAGCCCCAGCATTTT. Translated: CASSIPQGNQPQHF.

V and J are TRBV6-5 and TRBJ2-1; 14 bases match TRBD2. V was clipped by 2 bases and J by 8 bases; unmatched bases: 2. CDR1 is MNHEY, CDR2 SVGAGI, per germline. The CDR3 is made up of 15 amino acids. The CDR3: CASSYGTSGSYEQFF. The CDR3 bases are TGTGCCAGCAGTTACGGGACTAGCGGGAGTTATGAGCAGTTCTTC.

V is TRBV10-3 and J is TRBJ2-2; 7 nucleotides align to TRBD2. The CDR3 extends over 14 amino acids. Germline-derived CDR1 and CDR2 are ENHRY and SYGVKD. CDR3: CVALGGLNTGELFF. CDR3 DNA sequence: TGTGTCGCACTCGGGGGGTTGAACACCGGGGAGCTGTTTTTT.

In this sample, this clonotype turned up a few times. The V and J genes are TRBV7-6 and TRBJ2-3, with D possibly matching TRBD1 (5 bases). The CDR3 loop spans 14 amino acids. Trimming removed 5 bases from V and 6 bases from J, with 15 bases in between. The germline gives CDR1 SGHVS, CDR2 FNYEAQ. The CDR3 coding sequence is TGTGCCAGCAGCCCCCCTACTGGGGCGGATACGCAGTATTTT. Its translation: CASSPPTGADTQYF.

The chain has TRBV5-1 and TRBJ1-1; maybe TRBD1 (6 bases). The germline V gene has CDR1 SGHRS and CDR2 YFSETQ. The CDR3 is 14 amino acids. Trimming pared 4 bases from V and 4 bases from J, leaving 14 bases between. The CDR3 sequence is CASSGGGPPTEAFF. The CDR3 DNA is TGCGCCAGCAGCGGGGGGGGGCCTCCCACTGAAGCTTTCTTT.

The chain is built from TRBV20-1 and TRBJ2-5, with 8 nucleotides matching TRBD2. The CDR3 runs to 20 residues. CDR1 is DFQATT and CDR2 is SNEGSKA in the germline V gene (reference sequence). The V gene end was trimmed by 2 bases and the J gene end by 0 bases; junction bases not matched to a gene: 20. CDR3 sequence reads: CSARIGYYAGGRLYQETQYF. The CDR3 DNA sequence: TGCAGTGCTAGAATTGGGTACTACGCGGGGGGACGGTTGTACCAAGAGACCCAGTACTTC.

The chain uses TRBV11-2 and TRBJ2-4; D remains unclear. Per the germline V gene, CDR1 is SGHAT and CDR2 is FQNNGV. This CDR3 is 13 amino acids long. V lost 4 bases and J lost 7, with 11 bases in between. CDR3 sequence (DNA): TGTGCCAGCAGCTCTCACGACTCGAACATTCAGTACTTC. Amino acid sequence: CASSSHDSNIQYF.

The rearrangement uses TRBV14 and TRBJ2-7; D not resolved. The CDR3 contains 13 residues. The V and J ends lost 1 base and 7 bases respectively, with 11 bases between them. Per germline, CDR1 SGHDN and CDR2 FVKESK. CDR3 protein: CASSQVEQNEQYF. DNA for the CDR3: TGTGCCAGCAGCCAAGTAGAGCAAAATGAGCAGTACTTC. The full variable domain, with the rest looked up from reference TRBV14 and TRBJ2-7, is EAGVTQFPSHSVIEKGQTVTLRCDPISGHDNLYWYRRVMGKEIKFLLHFVKESKQDESGMPNNRFLAERTGGTYSTLKVQPAELEDSGVYFCASSQVEQNEQYFGPGTRLTVT.

This clonotype was counted a few times. The chain is built from TRBV10-3 and TRBJ2-2; no clear D. V was shortened by 10 bases and J by 3 bases, with 6 bases between the two germline ends. CDR3 length: 11 residues. Per the germline V gene, CDR1 is ENHRY and CDR2 is SYGVKD. This chain's CDR3 is CATQDTGELFF. The CDR3 DNA sequence: TGTGCCACCCAGGACACCGGGGAGCTGTTTTTT.